Listed below are T cell receptor beta chains from one sample, sequenced in a study of blood T cell repertoires in COVID-19. The protocol was immunoSEQ multiplex PCR, while the TCRdb copy is restricted to in-frame clones and leaves out a portion. This repertoire shows fewer than 150,000 clones, about 88% found once; its top ten account for roughly 8.4%. The specimen was peripheral blood. The receptors shown here come from an older woman who had recovered from COVID-19. Each CDR3 is given with its conserved first and last residue. Each record gives: D gene, V gene, clone size, J gene, CDR3 protein, CDR3 DNA. The D gene is left open where the match is weak. Clone size appears in some rows only: once, few, many, or a class for an expanded clone.

-,TRBV2,once,TRBJ2-1,CASSAGDYNEQFF,TGTGCCAGCAGTGCCGGGGACTACAATGAGCAGTTCTTC
-,TRBV19,-,TRBJ1-1,CASSQTGFDTEAFF,TGTGCCAGTAGTCAAACAGGGTTTGACACTGAAGCTTTCTTT
TRBD2,TRBV6-1,-,TRBJ2-7,CASSEGTSGVYEQYF,TGTGCCAGCAGTGAAGGGACTAGCGGGGTCTACGAGCAGTACTTC
-,TRBV18,-,TRBJ1-2,CASSPEGSYGYTF,TGTGCCAGCTCACCTGAGGGAAGCTATGGCTACACCTTC
TRBD2,TRBV9,-,TRBJ2-7,CASSVGGSSYEQYF,TGTGCCAGCAGCGTAGGCGGGAGCTCCTACGAGCAGTACTTC
TRBD1,TRBV5-1,-,TRBJ2-7,CASSSGQGPYEQYF,TGCGCCAGCAGCTCCGGACAGGGTCCTTACGAGCAGTACTTC
-,TRBV27,-,TRBJ1-5,CASSPLTGTPQPQHF,TGTGCCAGCAGTCCCCTAACAGGGACCCCTCAGCCCCAGCATTTT
TRBD1,TRBV27,once,TRBJ2-7,CASSPSRQGYEQYF,TGTGCCAGCAGTCCGAGCCGACAGGGCTACGAGCAGTACTTC
-,TRBV18,-,TRBJ2-2,CASSRGARGAGELFF,TGTGCCAGCTCACGTGGGGCAAGGGGCGCCGGGGAGCTGTTTTTT
-,TRBV2,-,TRBJ1-2,CASSLEVRGLSGYTF,TGTGCCAGCAGTTTAGAGGTCCGAGGGTTATCTGGCTACACCTTC
TRBD1,TRBV19,-,TRBJ2-7,CASSIAGGTGVNYEQYF,TGTGCCAGTAGTATAGCCGGAGGGACAGGGGTTAACTACGAGCAGTACTTC
TRBD2,TRBV6-5,-,TRBJ2-7,CASSLGTSGSYEQYF,TGTGCCAGCAGCCTCGGGACTAGCGGGAGCTACGAGCAGTACTTC
-,TRBV9,-,TRBJ2-2,CASSVNTNTGELFF,TGTGCCAGCAGCGTAAACACCAACACCGGGGAGCTGTTTTTT
-,TRBV5-6,-,TRBJ1-3,CASSFPGGNTIYF,TGTGCCAGCAGCTTCCCCGGGGGAAACACCATATATTTT
-,TRBV3-1/TRBV3-2,-,TRBJ2-3,CASSPSSSPDTQYF,TGTGCCAGCAGCCCCTCCTCTAGCCCCGATACGCAGTATTTT
TRBD1,TRBV5-5,-,TRBJ1-1,CASSLAPGQGQNTEAFF,TGTGCCAGCAGCTTGGCCCCGGGACAGGGGCAGAACACTGAAGCTTTCTTT
-,TRBV25-1,-,TRBJ1-2,CASSVSLAYTF,TGTGCCAGCAGTGTCTCCCTAGCCTACACCTTC
TRBD1,TRBV6-1,-,TRBJ1-3,CASSGGQGRAGNTIYF,TGTGCCAGCAGTGGGGGACAGGGGAGGGCCGGAAACACCATATATTTT
-,TRBV5-1,-,TRBJ1-4,CASSGGLGTNEKLFF,TGCGCCAGCAGCGGGGGGTTAGGAACTAATGAAAAACTGTTTTTT
TRBD1,TRBV7-3,-,TRBJ2-5,CASSLTTGTGGETQYF,TGTGCCAGCAGCTTAACGACCGGGACAGGGGGCGAGACCCAGTACTTC
TRBD1,TRBV5-1,-,TRBJ2-5,CASSGGTGGETQYF,TGCGCCAGCAGCGGGGGGACAGGGGGAGAGACCCAGTACTTC
-,TRBV28,few,TRBJ2-5,CASSLRETQYF,TGTGCCAGCAGTTTGCGAGAGACCCAGTACTTC
-,TRBV2,-,TRBJ1-2,CASARTSGYTF,TGTGCCAGCGCCCGCACATCTGGCTACACCTTC
TRBD2,TRBV5-1,-,TRBJ2-2,CASSFRLAEDTGELFF,TGCGCCAGCAGCTTTAGACTAGCGGAGGACACCGGGGAGCTGTTTTTT
-,TRBV10-3,-,TRBJ1-2,CAICDLDVGGYGYTF,TGTGCCATCTGTGACCTTGACGTCGGGGGCTATGGCTACACCTTC
TRBD1,TRBV10-3,-,TRBJ1-5,CATDNRGSNQPQHF,TGTGCCACCGATAACAGGGGCAGCAATCAGCCCCAGCATTTT
TRBD2,TRBV10-2,-,TRBJ2-3,CASGGLAGATIHADTQYF,TGCGCCAGCGGGGGACTAGCGGGAGCAACCATTCATGCAGATACGCAGTATTTT
TRBD1,TRBV5-4,-,TRBJ1-1,CASSFPGQLNTEAFF,TGTGCCAGCAGCTTCCCGGGACAGTTGAACACTGAAGCTTTCTTT
-,TRBV4-1,-,TRBJ1-6,CASSPPTTGGSPLHF,TGCGCCAGCAGCCCTCCCACTACCGGGGGTTCACCCCTCCACTTT